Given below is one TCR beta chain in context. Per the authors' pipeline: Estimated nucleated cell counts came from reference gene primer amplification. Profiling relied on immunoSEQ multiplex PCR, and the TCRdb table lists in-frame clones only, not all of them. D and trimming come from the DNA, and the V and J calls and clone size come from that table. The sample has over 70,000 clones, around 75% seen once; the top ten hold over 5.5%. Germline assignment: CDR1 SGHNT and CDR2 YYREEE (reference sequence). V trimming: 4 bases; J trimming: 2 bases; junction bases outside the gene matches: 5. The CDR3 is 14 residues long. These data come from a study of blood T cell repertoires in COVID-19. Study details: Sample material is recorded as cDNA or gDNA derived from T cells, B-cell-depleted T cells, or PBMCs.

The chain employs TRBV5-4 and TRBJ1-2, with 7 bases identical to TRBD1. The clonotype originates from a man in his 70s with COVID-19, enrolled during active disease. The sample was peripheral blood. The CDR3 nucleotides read TGTGCCAGCAGCCCCAGGGGACAGAACTATGGCTACACCTTC. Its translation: CASSPRGQNYGYTF.